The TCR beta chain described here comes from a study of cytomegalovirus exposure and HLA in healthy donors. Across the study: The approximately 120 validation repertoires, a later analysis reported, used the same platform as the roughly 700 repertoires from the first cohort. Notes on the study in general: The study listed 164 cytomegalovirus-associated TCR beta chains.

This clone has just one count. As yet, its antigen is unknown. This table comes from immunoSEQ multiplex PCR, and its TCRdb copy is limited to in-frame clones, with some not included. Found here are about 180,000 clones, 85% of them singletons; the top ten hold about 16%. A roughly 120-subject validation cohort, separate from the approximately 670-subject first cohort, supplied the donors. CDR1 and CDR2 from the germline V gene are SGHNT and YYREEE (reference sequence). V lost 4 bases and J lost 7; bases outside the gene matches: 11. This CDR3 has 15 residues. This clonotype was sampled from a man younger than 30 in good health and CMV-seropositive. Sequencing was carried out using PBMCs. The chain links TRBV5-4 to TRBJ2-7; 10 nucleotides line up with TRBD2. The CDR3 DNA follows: TGTGCCAGCAGCCTGTGGACTAGCGGTCTGAGGGAGCAGTACTTC. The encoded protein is CASSLWTSGLREQYF.